The 19 T cell receptor beta chains below come from one sample, sequenced in a study of T-cell memory formation after mild COVID-19. TCRdb fed the 5' RACE reads into MiXCR, producing one record per CDR3 protein. The sample includes about 400,000 distinct CDR3 sequences, about a sixth of them seen just once. Sequenced: PBMCs or a T cell subset sorted from them (not recorded which). The receptors were sampled from a man aged 18 to 29 who had mild COVID-19 (a few samples of this study predate the infection). Cell type and time point are not known.

The chain employs TRBV20-1 and TRBJ1-5; 7 bases are shared with TRBD1. The CDR3 has 14 residues. V gave up 0 bases and J gave up 2 bases; unmatched junction bases: 1. CDR1 and CDR2 from the germline V gene are DFQATT and SNEGSKA (reference sequence). The CDR3, as DNA: TGCAGTGCTAGAGATACAGGGGGCAATCAGCCCCAGCATTTT. Its translation: CSARDTGGNQPQHF.

The chain couples TRBV21-1 to TRBJ2-1; TRBD2, the table's D call, lacks a check against the DNA. TRBV21-1 is a pseudogene segment. CDR3 size: 15 residues. CDR3 nucleotides: TGTGCCAGCCCTATCCTAGCGGGGGGGCGGAATGAGCAGTTCTTC. Translation: CASPILAGGRNEQFF.

This clonotype was observed a few times. This sequence joins TRBV4-3 and TRBJ2-1; no clear D. The germline V gene encodes CDR1 LGHNA and CDR2 YSLEER. V dropped 0 bases and J dropped 1 base, with 7 bases sitting between them. This CDR3 is 15 amino acids long. The chain's CDR3 is CASSQDSLSYNEQFF. The CDR3 DNA reads TGCGCCAGCAGCCAAGACAGCTTATCCTACAATGAGCAGTTCTTC.

This clonotype was counted at least ten times. V gene TRBV4-3 combines with J gene TRBJ2-4; 11 bases map to TRBD1. The V gene's germline CDR1 is LGHNA and CDR2 YSLEER. The CDR3 sequence is 18 residues long. Unmatched junction bases numbered 7, after V lost 1 base and J lost 2 bases. Written as DNA, the CDR3 is TGCGCCAGCAGCCAAGCCCGGACAGGGGGCTGGTCCAAAAACATTCAGTACTTC. Protein sequence: CASSQARTGGWSKNIQYF.

This clonotype was observed a handful of times. V and J are TRBV7-7 and TRBJ1-3; D remains unclear. V was cut by 5 bases and J by 3 bases, with 8 bases left in between. The length of the CDR3 is 13 residues. Germline CDR1 is SSHAT and CDR2 is FNYEAQ (reference sequence). CDR3 coding DNA: TGTGCCAGCAGCCCCGTGAATGGAAACACCATATATTTT. Amino acids: CASSPVNGNTIYF.

This clonotype was seen only a few times. V is TRBV4-1 and J is TRBJ2-3; TRBD2 is a possible D gene (5 bases). Germline V gene data show CDR1 as MGHRA and CDR2 as YSYEKL. Trimming shortened V by 4 bases and J by 0 bases, and 11 bases separated the two germline ends. The CDR3 extends over 15 amino acids. The CDR3: CASSRVGASTDTQYF. As DNA, the CDR3 is TGCGCCAGCAGCCGGGTGGGAGCCAGCACAGATACGCAGTATTTT.

In this sample, this clonotype turned up a few times. The V call is TRBV20-1, the J call TRBJ2-5; unclear D gene. The germline gives CDR1 DFQATT, CDR2 SNEGSKA (reference sequence). This CDR3 spans 14 amino acids. Trimming took 8 bases from V and 2 from J, leaving 18 bases between them. DNA of the CDR3: TGCAGTAAGGTAGTGACGGCGGATCAAGAGACCCAGTACTTC. Translated, it gives CSKVVTADQETQYF.

This chain joins TRBV7-2 and TRBJ2-5; TRBD2 aligns across 11 bases. The V gene's germline CDR1 is SGHTA and CDR2 FQGNSA. The CDR3 is 15 amino acids. V trimming: 4 bases; J trimming: 4 bases; junction bases outside the gene matches: 5. The CDR3 DNA follows: TGTGCCAGCAGCTACCGACTAGCGGGGACAGAGACCCAGTACTTC. This encodes CASSYRLAGTETQYF.

The genes are TRBV5-1 and TRBJ2-2; D perhaps matches TRBD1 (5 bases). The CDR3 sequence is 14 residues long. Germline CDR1 and CDR2: SGHRS and YFSETQ. Trimming shortened V by 2 bases and J by 7 bases, and 12 bases separated the two germline ends. CDR3 amino acids: CASSFREDSGELFF. The CDR3 DNA is TGCGCCAGCAGCTTCAGGGAAGACAGCGGGGAGCTGTTTTTT.

This clonotype was detected only a few times. The rearrangement uses TRBV12-3 or TRBV12-4 and TRBJ1-2, with 7 positions matching TRBD1. With V trimmed by 2 bases and J by 3 bases, 9 bases remained unmatched. This CDR3 region has 16 residues. CDR3 region: CASSLLGVRGDYGYTF. For the CDR3, the DNA is TGTGCCAGCAGTTTACTAGGCGTCAGGGGGGACTATGGCTACACCTTC.

This clonotype has a handful of counts. The chain has TRBV6-6 and TRBJ2-7, with 7 bases fitting TRBD1. CDR3 length: 15 residues. V lost 0 bases to trimming and J lost 6 bases; unmatched junction nucleotides: 8. Germline loops: CDR1 MNHNY, CDR2 SVGAGI (reference sequence). This CDR3 reads CASSYSATGMGEQYV. CDR3 bases: TGTGCCAGCAGTTACTCCGCGACAGGGATGGGCGAGCAGTACGTC.

This clonotype came up a few times. The chain joins TRBV18 to TRBJ2-1; a weak D match, TRBD1 (6 bases). Germline CDR1 and CDR2: KGHSH and LQKENI. The CDR3 has 15 residues. The V and J ends lost 6 bases and 7 bases respectively, with 19 bases between them. The CDR3 nucleotides read TGTGCCAGCTCCACGGGGCGCACAGGGTATAATGAGCAGTTCTTC. This gives the protein CASSTGRTGYNEQFF.

The chain has TRBV7-9 and TRBJ1-2; D call uncertain. The CDR3 consists of 14 residues. V was shortened by 5 bases and J by 3 bases, with 13 bases between the two germline ends. Germline CDR1 SEHNR, CDR2 FQNEAQ (reference sequence). The CDR3 here is CASSPPVNHYGYTF. As DNA, the CDR3 is TGTGCCAGCAGCCCACCAGTGAACCACTATGGCTACACCTTC.

This clonotype has just a few counts. This chain joins TRBV3-1 and TRBJ1-1, with 8 bases aligning to TRBD1. This CDR3 has 15 residues. V was pared by 4 bases and J by 6 bases, with 10 bases of the junction left unmatched. CDR1 and CDR2 (germline): LGHDT, YNNKEL (reference sequence). Here the CDR3 reads CASSPRTGFWSEAFF. The CDR3 DNA reads TGTGCCAGCAGCCCGCGGACAGGGTTTTGGTCTGAAGCTTTCTTT.

The chain employs TRBV7-2 and TRBJ2-7, with D tentatively TRBD2 (7 bases). Germline V gene lookup returns CDR1 SGHTA and CDR2 FQGNSA. The CDR3 spans 15 residues. The V end was cut by 5 bases, the J end by 3 bases, with 17 bases between. CDR3 sequence reads: CASSRYGGPDYEQYF. The CDR3 DNA sequence: TGTGCCAGCAGCCGATACGGGGGGCCGGACTACGAGCAGTACTTC.

This chain uses TRBV29-1 with TRBJ2-7, with 8 bases that match TRBD2. The V segment lost 0 bases and the J segment 0 bases; nucleotides outside the gene matches: 4. The germline V gene encodes CDR1 SQVTM and CDR2 ANQGSEA. This CDR3 is 15 amino acids long. The CDR3 protein is CSVEDGSGGSYEQYF. CDR3 nucleotide sequence: TGCAGCGTTGAAGACGGCAGCGGGGGCTCCTACGAGCAGTACTTC.

This clonotype was counted only a few times. V usage is TRBV20-1 and J usage is TRBJ2-7; D not resolved. The CDR3 contains 14 residues. V was clipped by 0 bases and J by 2 bases, with 11 bases between them. Per the germline V gene, CDR1 is DFQATT and CDR2 is SNEGSKA (reference sequence). DNA for the CDR3: TGCAGTGCTAGAGATCTACGGTCCCCCTACGAGCAGTACTTC. It codes for CSARDLRSPYEQYF.

This clonotype was seen only a few times. This chain uses TRBV9 with TRBJ2-3; 12 bases line up with TRBD2. This CDR3 spans 15 amino acids. V dropped 0 bases and J dropped 8; count of bases not matched to a gene: 4. Per germline, CDR1 SGDLS and CDR2 YYNGEE. CDR3 in amino acids: CASSVAPGLAGTQYF. The CDR3 coding sequence is TGTGCCAGCAGCGTAGCCCCGGGACTAGCGGGTACGCAGTATTTT. Using reference TRBV9 and TRBJ2-3 for the parts outside the CDR3, the full variable domain is DSGVTQTPKHLITATGQRVTLRCSPRSGDLSVYWYQQSLDQGLQFLIQYYNGEERAKGNILERFSAQQFPDLHSELNLSSLELGDSALYFCASSVAPGLAGTQYFGPGTRLTVL.

The chain combines TRBV7-9 with TRBJ2-2; D unresolved. The V end lost 6 bases, the J end lost 4 bases, and 6 bases lay between the germline ends. The CDR3 totals 12 residues. Germline-derived CDR1 and CDR2 are SEHNR and FQNEAQ (reference sequence). The CDR3 nucleotides read TGTGCCAGCAGAGGGTCCACCGGGGAGCTGTTTTTT. Amino acids: CASRGSTGELFF.